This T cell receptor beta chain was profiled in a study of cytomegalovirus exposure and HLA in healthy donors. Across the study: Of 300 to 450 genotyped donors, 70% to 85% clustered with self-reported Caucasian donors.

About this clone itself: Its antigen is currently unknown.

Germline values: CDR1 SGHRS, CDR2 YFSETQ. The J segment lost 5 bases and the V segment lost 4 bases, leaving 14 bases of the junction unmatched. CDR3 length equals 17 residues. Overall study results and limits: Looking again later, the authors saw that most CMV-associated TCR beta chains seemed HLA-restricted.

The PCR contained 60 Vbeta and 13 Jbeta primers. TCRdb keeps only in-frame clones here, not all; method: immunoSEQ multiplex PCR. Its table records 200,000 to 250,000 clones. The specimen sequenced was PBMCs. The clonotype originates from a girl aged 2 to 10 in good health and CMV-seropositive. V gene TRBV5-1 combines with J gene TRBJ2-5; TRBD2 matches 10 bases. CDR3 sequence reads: CASSPRLPGLARETQYF. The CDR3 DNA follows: TGCGCCAGCAGCCCTCGCCTTCCGGGACTAGCGAGGGAGACCCAGTACTTC.